The present entry profiles one T cell receptor beta chain with its context. These data originate in a study of T cell changes during pregnancy in multiple sclerosis. Germline lookup yields CDR1 MNHNS and CDR2 SASEGT. The CDR3 is 15 residues long. V was pared by 1 base and J by 9 bases, with 1 base of the junction left unmatched. Some clones are missing from TCRdb's copy, which holds only in-frame ones; the method was immunoSEQ multiplex PCR. The data contain 20,000 to 25,000 clones, around 90% of them singletons. V is TRBV6-1 and J is TRBJ1-6; TRBD1 matches 12 bases. This clonotype originated in a female donor in good health, enrolled as a control in a pregnancy study. The input for sequencing was CD8+ T cells from peripheral blood mononuclear cells, taken in the second trimester of pregnancy. CDR3 nucleotide sequence: TGTGCCAGCAGTGAAGGGGGACAGGGGGCTTCACCCCTCCACTTT. It specifies CASSEGGQGASPLHF.